This T cell receptor (beta chain) was sequenced during a study of patients and donors after allogeneic stem cell transplantation (dated by TCRdb to between 2020 and 2021). For CDR1 and CDR2, the germline V gene lists SGHVS and FQNEAQ. The CDR3 measures 15 amino acids from cysteine to phenylalanine. This entry keeps only the CDR3 DNA: 45 bases, framed from base 1. The germline ends are 16 bases apart after V is trimmed by 1 base and J by 7 bases. Preparation of the library involved RT-PCR. The instrument was a NextSeq 550. TCRdb passed the public sequencing reads through fastp at Q25 and MiXCR, retaining productive beta sequences. Rows merge per CDR3 protein into single entries with the most common DNA and genes. The sample contains about 960,000 distinct CDR3 sequences, about a sixth of them found a single time. Around 6% of the sample goes to the ten largest clones. This clonotype appeared many times. What antigen it recognizes has not been identified. No base qualities exist here, and no much larger clone lies one base off it.

The rearrangement joined TRBV7-8 to TRBJ1-2; the D gene cannot be resolved reliably. This clonotype was obtained from a human donor who was either an allogeneic HSCT recipient or a stem cell or donor lymphocyte infusion donor (not recorded which). It is not recorded whose cells these are; they may come from a transplant donor. Sequencing was carried out using blood, either unsorted or a sorted T cell fraction (not recorded which). The DNA sequence is TGTGCCAGCAGCTTAGACGGTAGTCTTCCAGCTGGCTACACCTTC. The resulting protein is CASSLDGSLPAGYTF.